This is a list of T cell receptor beta chains from one sample in a study of identical twins. TCRdb re-analysed the 5' RACE reads in MiXCR, keeping a single row per CDR3 protein. This table holds 1.5 million to 2 million distinct CDR3 sequences, 32% found once. Sequenced input: cord blood. The receptors come from a newborn girl in good health. Each CDR3 is given with its conserved first and last residue.

CDR3	J	V
CASSLAESGANVPTF	TRBJ2-6	TRBV28
CASSLNLVGADTQYF	TRBJ2-3	TRBV12-3/TRBV12-4
CASSQGSSGVADTQYF	TRBJ2-3	TRBV4-2
CASSQDPGAGYGYTF	TRBJ1-2	TRBV4-1
CASSQDASTDTQYF	TRBJ2-3	TRBV4-1
CASSLVGLGDTQYF	TRBJ2-3	TRBV11-1
CSASGQGGVEQYF	TRBJ2-7	TRBV20-1
CASSTSGGASGQFF	TRBJ2-1	TRBV12-3/TRBV12-4
CASRETGSGNIQYF	TRBJ2-4	TRBV2
CASSLGLADNVYNEQFF	TRBJ2-1	TRBV5-1
CSVEGQGYYGYTF	TRBJ1-2	TRBV29-1
CASTTDREAFF	TRBJ1-1	TRBV12-3/TRBV12-4
CASSWVAASTDTQYF	TRBJ2-3	TRBV28
CASSSSGSDIQYF	TRBJ2-4	TRBV27
CASSFHQGNEQFF	TRBJ2-1	TRBV28
CASSTTSVPYNEQYF	TRBJ2-5	TRBV5-1
CASSLIPWTGKETQYF	TRBJ2-5	TRBV7-9
CGIKGRRDTQYF	TRBJ2-3	TRBV10-3
CAISEGPLAKNIQYF	TRBJ2-4	TRBV10-3
CASSPSGIYNEQFF	TRBJ2-1	TRBV6-1
CASSLYPWRGALVSTDTQYF	TRBJ2-3	TRBV7-2
CSALNRGNQPQHF	TRBJ1-5	TRBV20-1
CSAQTGGGGNQPQHF	TRBJ1-5	TRBV20-1
CSVEGKPSSGNTIYF	TRBJ1-3	TRBV29-1
CSASDRTKNIQYF	TRBJ2-4	TRBV20-1
CASSVIGQGAAETQYF	NA	TRBV28
CSAPGQGDYYGYTF	TRBJ1-2	TRBV20-1
CASSGTPLETQYF	TRBJ2-5	TRBV25-1
CASSTGLAPYNEQYF	NA	TRBV5-1
CASSFYGGLPSYEQYF	TRBJ2-7	TRBV5-5
CSAFGTSAYNEQFF	TRBJ2-1	TRBV20-1
CASSHPKRTGTKYEQYF	TRBJ2-7	TRBV3-1
CASSHYGLATNNEQYF	TRBJ2-5	TRBV4-2
CASSSGLAGCNEQFF	TRBJ2-1	TRBV7-6
CASSVRGETIYNEQFF	TRBJ2-1	TRBV6-1
CAISSGSLDNEQFF	TRBJ2-1	TRBV10-3
CASSDVDTEAFF	TRBJ1-1	TRBV5-1
CASSPGQLYEQYF	TRBJ2-7	TRBV2
CASQRFSYNEQFF	TRBJ2-1	TRBV2
CSASFVGGSGNTIYF	TRBJ1-3	TRBV29-1
CASSPKAGGSTDTQYF	TRBJ2-3	TRBV18
CASTDRAQEPQHF	TRBJ1-5	TRBV19
CASSQDGRTGEFF	TRBJ2-1	TRBV14